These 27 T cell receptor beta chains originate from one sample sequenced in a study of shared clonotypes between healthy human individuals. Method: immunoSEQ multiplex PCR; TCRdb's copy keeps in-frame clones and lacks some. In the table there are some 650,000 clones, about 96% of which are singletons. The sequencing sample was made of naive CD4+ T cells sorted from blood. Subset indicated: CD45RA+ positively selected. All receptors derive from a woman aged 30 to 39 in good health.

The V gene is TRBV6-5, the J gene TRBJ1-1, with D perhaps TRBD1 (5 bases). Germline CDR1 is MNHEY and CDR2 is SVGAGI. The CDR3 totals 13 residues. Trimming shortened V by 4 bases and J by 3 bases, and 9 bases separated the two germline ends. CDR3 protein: CASSWSRDTEAFF. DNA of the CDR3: TGTGCCAGCAGTTGGTCCAGGGACACTGAAGCTTTCTTT.

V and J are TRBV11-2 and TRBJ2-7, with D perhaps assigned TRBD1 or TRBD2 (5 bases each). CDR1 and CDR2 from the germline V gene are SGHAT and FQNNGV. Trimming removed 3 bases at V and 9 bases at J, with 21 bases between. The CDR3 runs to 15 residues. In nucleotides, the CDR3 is TGTGCCAGCAGCTTTAGGCCCGGGACCCACGAAGGGCAGTACTTC. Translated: CASSFRPGTHEGQYF.

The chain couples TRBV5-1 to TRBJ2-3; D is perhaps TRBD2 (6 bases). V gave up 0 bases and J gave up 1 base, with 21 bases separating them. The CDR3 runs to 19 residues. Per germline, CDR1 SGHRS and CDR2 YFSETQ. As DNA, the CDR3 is TGCGCCAGCAGCTTGGTCGGAGGGCGAGCGCAAGGGGGCACAGATACGCAGTATTTT. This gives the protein CASSLVGGRAQGGTDTQYF.

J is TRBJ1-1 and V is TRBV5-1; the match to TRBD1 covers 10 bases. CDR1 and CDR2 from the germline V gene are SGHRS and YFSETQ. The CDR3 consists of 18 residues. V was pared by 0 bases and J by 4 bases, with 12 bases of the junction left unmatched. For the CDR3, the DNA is TGCGCCAGCAGCTTGGTTGTAGGACAGGGGGGTTATGGCACTGAAGCTTTCTTT. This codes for CASSLVVGQGGYGTEAFF.

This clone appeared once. CDR3 DNA sequence: TGTGCCAGCAGCCAAGGACAAGCTTACGAGCAGTACTTC. This encodes CASSQGQAYEQYF. The V and J genes are TRBV11-1 and TRBJ2-7; weak D call: TRBD1 (5 bases). Germline CDR1 SGHAT, CDR2 FQDESV (reference sequence). The V gene lost 5 bases and the J gene lost 4 bases, with 12 bases spanning the gap. The CDR3 is 13 amino acids.

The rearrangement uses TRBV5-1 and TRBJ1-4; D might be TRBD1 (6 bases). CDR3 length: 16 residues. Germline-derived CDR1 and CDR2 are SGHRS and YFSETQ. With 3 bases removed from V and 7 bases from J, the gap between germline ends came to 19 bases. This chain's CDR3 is CASSSGWAGASEKLFF. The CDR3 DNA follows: TGCGCCAGCAGCTCCGGATGGGCAGGGGCGAGTGAAAAACTGTTTTTT.

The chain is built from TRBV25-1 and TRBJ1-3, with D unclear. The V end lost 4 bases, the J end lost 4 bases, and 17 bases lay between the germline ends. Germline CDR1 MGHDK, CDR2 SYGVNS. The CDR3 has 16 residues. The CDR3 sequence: CASSATPGEAGNTIYF. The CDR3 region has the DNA TGTGCCAGCAGTGCCACCCCCGGGGAGGCGGGAAACACCATATATTTT.

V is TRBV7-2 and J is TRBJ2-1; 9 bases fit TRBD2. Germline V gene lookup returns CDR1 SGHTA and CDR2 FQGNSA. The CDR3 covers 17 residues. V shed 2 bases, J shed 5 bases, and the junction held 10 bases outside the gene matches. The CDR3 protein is CASSLSSSGNPDNEQFF. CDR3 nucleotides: TGTGCCAGCAGCTTATCTTCTAGCGGGAACCCCGACAATGAGCAGTTCTTC.

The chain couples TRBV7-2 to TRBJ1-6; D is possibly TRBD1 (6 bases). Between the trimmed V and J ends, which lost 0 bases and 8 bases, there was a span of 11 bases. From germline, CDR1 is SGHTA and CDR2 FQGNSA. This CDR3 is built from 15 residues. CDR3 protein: CASSLAGQPHSPLHF. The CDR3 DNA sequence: TGTGCCAGCAGCTTAGCTGGACAGCCTCATTCACCCCTCCACTTT. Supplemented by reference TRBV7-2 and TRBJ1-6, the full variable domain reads GAGVSQSPSNKVTEKGKDVELRCDPISGHTALYWYRQSLGQGLEFLIYFQGNSAPDKSGLPSDRFSAERTGGSVSTLTIQRTQQEDSAVYLCASSLAGQPHSPLHFGNGTRLTVT.

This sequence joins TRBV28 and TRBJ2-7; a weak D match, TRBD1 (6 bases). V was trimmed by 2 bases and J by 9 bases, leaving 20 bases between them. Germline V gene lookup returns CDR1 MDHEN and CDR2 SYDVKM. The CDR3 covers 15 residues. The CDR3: CASSLNAVGGPGQYF. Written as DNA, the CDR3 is TGTGCCAGCAGTTTAAACGCGGTTGGGGGCCCAGGGCAGTACTTC. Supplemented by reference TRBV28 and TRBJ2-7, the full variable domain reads DVKVTQSSRYLVKRTGEKVFLECVQDMDHENMFWYRQDPGLGLRLIYFSYDVKMKEKGDIPEGYSVSREKKERFSLILESASTNQTSMYLCASSLNAVGGPGQYFGPGTRLTVT.

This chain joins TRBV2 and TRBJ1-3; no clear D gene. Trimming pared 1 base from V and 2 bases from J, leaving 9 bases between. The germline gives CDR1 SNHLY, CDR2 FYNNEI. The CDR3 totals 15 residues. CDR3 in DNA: TGTGCCAGCAGTGAAGGGAATAGGGCTGGAAACACCATATATTTT. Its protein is CASSEGNRAGNTIYF.

In nucleotides, the CDR3 is TGTGCCAGCAGTTTCAGGGGGGCAACTAATGAAAAACTGTTTTTT. This translates into CASSFRGATNEKLFF. The chain joins TRBV6-7 to TRBJ1-4, with 7 bases identical to TRBD1. TRBV6-7 is an ORF for which the function is uncertain. After removal of 4 bases from V and 0 bases from J, the junction contained 2 bases not matched to a gene. CDR3 length: 15 amino acids.

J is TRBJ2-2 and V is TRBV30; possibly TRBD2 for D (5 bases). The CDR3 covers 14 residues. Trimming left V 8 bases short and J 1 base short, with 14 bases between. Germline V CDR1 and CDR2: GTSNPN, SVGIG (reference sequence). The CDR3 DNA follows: TGTGCCACCCCCGGAAGCGGGAACACCGGGGAGCTGTTTTTT. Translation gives CATPGSGNTGELFF. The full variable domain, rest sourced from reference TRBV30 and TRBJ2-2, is SQTIHQWPATLVQPVGSPLSLECTVEGTSNPNLYWYRQAAGRGLQLLFYSVGIGQISSEVPQNLSASRPQDRQFILSSKKLLLSDSGFYLCATPGSGNTGELFFGEGSRLTVL.

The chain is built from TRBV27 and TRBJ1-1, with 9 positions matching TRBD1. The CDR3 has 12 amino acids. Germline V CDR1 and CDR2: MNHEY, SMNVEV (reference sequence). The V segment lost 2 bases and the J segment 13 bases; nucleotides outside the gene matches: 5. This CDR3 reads CASSLGQGRVFF. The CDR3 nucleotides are TGTGCCAGCAGTTTAGGACAGGGGAGAGTTTTCTTT.

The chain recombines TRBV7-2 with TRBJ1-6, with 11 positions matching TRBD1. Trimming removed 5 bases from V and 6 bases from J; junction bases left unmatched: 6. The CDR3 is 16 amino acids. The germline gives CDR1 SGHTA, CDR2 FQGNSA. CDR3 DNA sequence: TGTGCCAGCAGCCACCCGGACAGGGGGCCTAATTCACCCCTCCACTTT. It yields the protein CASSHPDRGPNSPLHF. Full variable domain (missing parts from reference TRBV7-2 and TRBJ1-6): GAGVSQSPSNKVTEKGKDVELRCDPISGHTALYWYRQSLGQGLEFLIYFQGNSAPDKSGLPSDRFSAERTGGSVSTLTIQRTQQEDSAVYLCASSHPDRGPNSPLHFGNGTRLTVT.

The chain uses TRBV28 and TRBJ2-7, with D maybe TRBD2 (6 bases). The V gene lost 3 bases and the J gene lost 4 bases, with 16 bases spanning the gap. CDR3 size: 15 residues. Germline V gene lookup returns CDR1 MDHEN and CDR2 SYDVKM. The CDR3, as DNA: TGTGCCAGCAGTTTGGTGCAGGAGGGGTTATACGAGCAGTACTTC. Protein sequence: CASSLVQEGLYEQYF.

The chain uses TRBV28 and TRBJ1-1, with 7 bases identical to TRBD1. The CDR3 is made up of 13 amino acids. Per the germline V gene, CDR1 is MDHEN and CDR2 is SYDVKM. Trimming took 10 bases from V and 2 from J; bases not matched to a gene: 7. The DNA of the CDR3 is TGTGCCACCTACCAGGGGGTTAACACTGAAGCTTTCTTT. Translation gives CATYQGVNTEAFF.

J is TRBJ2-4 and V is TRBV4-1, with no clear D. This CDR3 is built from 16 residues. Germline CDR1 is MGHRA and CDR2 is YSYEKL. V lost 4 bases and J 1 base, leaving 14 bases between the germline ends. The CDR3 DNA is TGCGCCAGCAGCCCTCCTTTGTCTACCGCCAAAAACATTCAGTACTTC. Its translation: CASSPPLSTAKNIQYF.

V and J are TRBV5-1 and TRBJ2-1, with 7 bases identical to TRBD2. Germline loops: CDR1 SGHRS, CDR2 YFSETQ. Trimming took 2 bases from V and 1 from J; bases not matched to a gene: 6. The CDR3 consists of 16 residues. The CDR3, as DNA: TGCGCCAGCAGCTTATCTAGCGGTGGTTCCTACAATGAGCAGTTCTTC. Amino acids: CASSLSSGGSYNEQFF. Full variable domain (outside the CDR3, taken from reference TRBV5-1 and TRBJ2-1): KAGVTQTPRYLIKTRGQQVTLSCSPISGHRSVSWYQQTPGQGLQFLFEYFSETQRNKGNFPGRFSGRQFSNSRSEMNVSTLELGDSALYLCASSLSSGGSYNEQFFGPGTRLTVL.

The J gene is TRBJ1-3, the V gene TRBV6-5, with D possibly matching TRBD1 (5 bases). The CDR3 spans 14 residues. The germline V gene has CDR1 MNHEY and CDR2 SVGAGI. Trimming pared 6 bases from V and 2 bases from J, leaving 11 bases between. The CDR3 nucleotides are TGTGCCAGCAGAGACCGGGGCGCTGGAAACACCATATATTTT. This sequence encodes CASRDRGAGNTIYF.

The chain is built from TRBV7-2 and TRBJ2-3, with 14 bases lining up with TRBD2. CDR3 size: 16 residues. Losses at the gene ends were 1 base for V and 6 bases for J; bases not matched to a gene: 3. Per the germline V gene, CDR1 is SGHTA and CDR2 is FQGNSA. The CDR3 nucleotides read TGTGCCAGCAGCTTAGGACTAGCGGGAGGGGGGGATACGCAGTATTTT. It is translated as CASSLGLAGGGDTQYF.

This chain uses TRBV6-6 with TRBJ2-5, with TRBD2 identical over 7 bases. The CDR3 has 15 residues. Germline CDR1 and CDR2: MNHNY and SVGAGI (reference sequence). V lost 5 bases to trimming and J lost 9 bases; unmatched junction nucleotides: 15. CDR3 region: CASSAGTNGRRAQYF. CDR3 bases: TGTGCCAGCAGTGCCGGGACTAACGGAAGGAGGGCCCAGTACTTC.

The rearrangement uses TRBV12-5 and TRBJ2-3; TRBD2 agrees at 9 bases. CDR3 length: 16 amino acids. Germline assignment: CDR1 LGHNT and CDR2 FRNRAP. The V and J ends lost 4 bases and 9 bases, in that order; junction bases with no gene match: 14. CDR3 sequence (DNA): TGTGCTAGTGGTTCCCTTGGGCGGGAGGGCCAGGTCACGCAGTATTTT. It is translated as CASGSLGREGQVTQYF. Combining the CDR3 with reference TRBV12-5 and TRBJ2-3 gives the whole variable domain DARVTQTPRHKVTEMGQEVTMRCQPILGHNTVFWYRQTMMQGLELLAYFRNRAPLDDSGMPKDRFSAEMPDATLATLKIQPSEPRDSAVYFCASGSLGREGQVTQYFGPGTRLTVL.

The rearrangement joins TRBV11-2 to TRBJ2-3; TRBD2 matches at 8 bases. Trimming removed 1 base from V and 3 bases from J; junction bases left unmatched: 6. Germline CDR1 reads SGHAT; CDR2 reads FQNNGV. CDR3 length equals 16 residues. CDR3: CASSLVGTRITDTQYF. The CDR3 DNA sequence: TGTGCCAGCAGCTTAGTAGGGACTAGAATTACAGATACGCAGTATTTT.

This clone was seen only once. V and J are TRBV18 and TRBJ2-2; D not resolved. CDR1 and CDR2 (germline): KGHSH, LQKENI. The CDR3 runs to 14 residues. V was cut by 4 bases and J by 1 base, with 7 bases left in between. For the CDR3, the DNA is TGTGCCAGCTCACTTACACGGAACACCGGGGAGCTGTTTTTT. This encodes CASSLTRNTGELFF.

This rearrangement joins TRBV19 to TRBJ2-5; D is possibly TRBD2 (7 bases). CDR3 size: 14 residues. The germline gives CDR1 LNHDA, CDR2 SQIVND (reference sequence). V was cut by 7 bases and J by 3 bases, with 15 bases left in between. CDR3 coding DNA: TGTGCCAGTACCCGGGGGGCGGGAGAAGAGACCCAGTACTTC. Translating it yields CASTRGAGEETQYF. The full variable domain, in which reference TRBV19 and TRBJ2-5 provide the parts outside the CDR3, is DGGITQSPKYLFRKEGQNVTLSCEQNLNHDAMYWYRQDPGQGLRLIYYSQIVNDFQKGDIAEGYSVSREKKESFPLTVTSAQKNPTAFYLCASTRGAGEETQYFGPGTRLLVL.

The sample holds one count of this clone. The DNA for the CDR3 is TGTGCCAGCAGCCGGGGCGCGGGAGCGGGAGTATCCTACGAGCAGTACTTC. Protein: CASSRGAGAGVSYEQYF. The rearrangement uses TRBV5-6 and TRBJ2-7; TRBD2 agrees at 8 bases. Germline V CDR1 and CDR2: SGHDT, YYEEEE. The CDR3 covers 17 residues. The ends lost 4 bases at V and 1 base at J; junction bases unmatched: 13. The variable domain in full, with the rest retrieved from reference TRBV5-6 and TRBJ2-7, is DAGVTQSPTHLIKTRGQQVTLRCSPKSGHDTVSWYQQALGQGPQFIFQYYEEEERQRGNFPDRFSGHQFPNYSSELNVNALLLGDSALYLCASSRGAGAGVSYEQYFGPGTRLTVT.